This TCR beta chain came from a study of blood T cell repertoires in COVID-19. Looked up from germline, CDR1 is LGHNA and CDR2 is YNFKEQ. The CDR3 consists of 12 residues. V was cut by 3 bases and J by 6 bases, with 8 bases left in between. TCRdb keeps only in-frame clones here, not all; method: immunoSEQ multiplex PCR. The repertoire has some 190,000 clones, about 85% of them found once; the top ten carry approximately 5%. The sequencing sample was made of peripheral blood. The gene calls are TRBV4-2 and TRBJ1-1, with D uncertain. The receptor was derived from a woman of 80 years or more with acute or convalescent COVID-19. The DNA of the CDR3 is TGTGCCAGCAGCCAGTACTCCGCTGAAGCTTTCTTT. Protein sequence: CASSQYSAEAFF.